This T cell receptor (beta chain) was found in a study of blood T cell repertoires in COVID-19. In the original analysis: Quantification of nucleated cells was approximated via reference gene primer amplification. The table came from immunoSEQ multiplex PCR; TCRdb's copy has only in-frame clones and leaves some out. Clonal size and the V and J genes are those of that table, whereas D and trimming came from the DNA. Found here are 100,000 to 150,000 clones, more than 70% of them singletons; the top ten hold less than 3.5%. The sample comprised peripheral blood. This TCR came from a woman aged 80 or over with COVID-19, enrolled during active disease.

The CDR3 bases are TGTGCCAGCAGTTTTAGCGGGGGGAAAAGGGAGCAGTACTTC. Its protein product is CASSFSGGKREQYF. The V and J genes are TRBV25-1 and TRBJ2-7, with 10 bases fitting TRBD2. With 5 bases clipped from V and 7 bases from J, the junction kept 8 bases outside the gene matches. The CDR3 sequence is 14 residues long. From germline, CDR1 is MGHDK and CDR2 SYGVNS.